The rows below give T cell receptor beta chains drawn from one sample of a study of blood T cell repertoires in COVID-19. TCRdb keeps only in-frame clones here, not all; method: immunoSEQ multiplex PCR. The sample includes almost 50,000 clones, 68% of them seen just once. The specimen sequenced was peripheral blood. These receptors were collected from a woman between 65 and 79 years old with acute or convalescent COVID-19. Both conserved end residues are part of each CDR3. The D gene is left open where the match is weak. Clone size, where shown, is once, few, many, or a class for clones that have expanded.

j_call,clone_size,v_call,d_call,cdr3_aa,cdr3_nt
TRBJ1-6,-,TRBV5-6,-,CASSWSGLSPLHF,TGTGCCAGCAGCTGGAGCGGTTTGTCACCCCTCCACTTT
TRBJ2-7,-,TRBV27,TRBD2,CATRRSGRDSYEQYF,TGTGCCACTAGGCGAAGCGGGAGGGATAGCTACGAGCAGTACTTC
TRBJ1-2,-,TRBV25-1,TRBD1,CASSEGTGGVYGYTF,TGTGCCAGCAGTGAAGGGACAGGGGGCGTCTATGGCTACACCTTC
TRBJ1-4,few,TRBV14,-,CASSQDALDSPGEKLFF,TGTGCCAGCAGCCAAGATGCCCTGGACAGTCCCGGAGAAAAACTGTTTTTT
TRBJ1-1,-,TRBV6-5,TRBD1,CASTDRADTEAFF,TGTGCCAGCACCGACAGGGCCGACACTGAAGCTTTCTTT
TRBJ1-1,-,TRBV18,TRBD1,CASSPGQGFDTEAFF,TGTGCCAGCTCACCAGGACAGGGTTTCGACACTGAAGCTTTCTTT
TRBJ2-3,few,TRBV18,TRBD1,CASSPGQGATDTQYF,TGTGCCAGCTCACCGGGACAGGGGGCAACAGATACGCAGTATTTT
TRBJ1-4,-,TRBV10-3,-,CASRQTNEKLFF,TGTGCCTCCCGACAGACTAATGAAAAACTGTTTTTT
TRBJ1-5,few,TRBV24-1,-,CATSDFCSERVQPQHF,TGTGCCACCAGTGATTTCTGCAGCGAGCGGGTTCAGCCCCAGCATTTT
TRBJ2-7,-,TRBV23-1,-,CASSQFKTADYEQYF,TGCGCCAGCAGTCAATTTAAGACAGCCGACTACGAGCAGTACTTC
TRBJ2-2,-,TRBV6-2/TRBV6-3,TRBD1,CASSSRQGAGTGELFF,TGTGCCAGCAGTTCTAGACAGGGGGCCGGAACCGGGGAGCTGTTTTTT
TRBJ1-3,-,TRBV6-5,-,CATQWRGHTIYF,TGTGCCACCCAATGGAGGGGCCACACCATATATTTT
TRBJ2-1,-,TRBV20-1,-,CSASDPGGNEQFF,TGCAGTGCTAGTGATCCAGGGGGGAATGAGCAGTTCTTC
TRBJ1-1,-,TRBV6-2/TRBV6-3,-,CASSYQGVDTEAFF,TGTGCCAGCAGTTACCAGGGCGTGGACACTGAAGCTTTCTTT
TRBJ2-2,-,TRBV19,-,CASRKLGRNTGELFF,TGTGCCAGTAGAAAACTCGGTCGGAACACCGGGGAGCTGTTTTTT
TRBJ2-3,-,TRBV18,-,CASSPFSGSTDTQYF,TGTGCCAGCTCACCTTTCAGCGGGAGCACAGATACGCAGTATTTT
TRBJ2-1,-,TRBV2,-,CASSNVQSSYNEQFF,TGTGCCAGCAGCAACGTACAGAGCTCCTACAATGAGCAGTTCTTC
TRBJ1-3,-,TRBV19,-,CASRKQSTGNTIYF,TGTGCCAGTAGGAAACAGTCAACTGGAAACACCATATATTTT
TRBJ2-5,-,TRBV6-1,TRBD2,CASSEQAGGETQYF,TGTGCCAGCAGTGAACAGGCGGGAGGGGAGACCCAGTACTTC